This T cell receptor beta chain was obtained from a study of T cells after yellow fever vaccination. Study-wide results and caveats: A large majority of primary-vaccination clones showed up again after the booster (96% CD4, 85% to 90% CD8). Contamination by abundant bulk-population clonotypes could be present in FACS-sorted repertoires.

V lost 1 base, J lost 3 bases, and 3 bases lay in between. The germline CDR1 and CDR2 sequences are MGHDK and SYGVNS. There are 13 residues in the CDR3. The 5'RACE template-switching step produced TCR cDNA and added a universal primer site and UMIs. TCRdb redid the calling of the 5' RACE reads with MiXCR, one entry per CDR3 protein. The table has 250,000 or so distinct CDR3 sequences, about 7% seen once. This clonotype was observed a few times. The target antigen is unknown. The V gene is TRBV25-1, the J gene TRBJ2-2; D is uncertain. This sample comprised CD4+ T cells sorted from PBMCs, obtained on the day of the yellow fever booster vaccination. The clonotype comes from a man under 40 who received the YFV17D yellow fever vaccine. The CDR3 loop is CASSEWDTGELFF. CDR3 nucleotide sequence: TGTGCCAGCAGTGAATGGGACACCGGGGAGCTGTTTTTT.